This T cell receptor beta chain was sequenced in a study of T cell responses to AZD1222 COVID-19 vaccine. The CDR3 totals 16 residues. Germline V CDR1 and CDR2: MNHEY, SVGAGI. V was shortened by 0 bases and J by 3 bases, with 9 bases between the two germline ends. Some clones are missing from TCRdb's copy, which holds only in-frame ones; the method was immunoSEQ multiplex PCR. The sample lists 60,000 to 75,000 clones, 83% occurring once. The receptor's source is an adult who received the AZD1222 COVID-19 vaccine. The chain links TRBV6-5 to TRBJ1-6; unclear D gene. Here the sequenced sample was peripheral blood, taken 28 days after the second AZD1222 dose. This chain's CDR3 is CASSYSSEVYNSPLHF. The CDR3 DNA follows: TGTGCCAGCAGTTACTCGTCAGAAGTCTATAATTCACCCCTCCACTTT.